One sample yielded the 11 T cell receptor beta chains listed below, sequenced in a study of response to subunit inactivated influenza vaccine. TCRdb called the RT-PCR reads again in MiXCR, with one record for every CDR3 protein. The sample lists hundreds of thousands of distinct CDR3 sequences, less than 10% occurring once. The starting material was PBMCs from blood, obtained roughly 24 months after vaccination. These receptors were obtained from a man in his fifties or sixties who received an inactivated influenza vaccine.

This clonotype was detected only a few times. The rearrangement joins TRBV18 to TRBJ2-7; maybe TRBD2 (6 bases). CDR3 size: 15 residues. Germline CDR1 and CDR2: KGHSH and LQKENI. The ends were cut back, 5 bases at V and 1 base at J, with 15 bases in the middle. CDR3 DNA: TGTGCCAGCTCATCCGGGACTGGCCGGTCCTACGAGCAGTACTTC. Amino acid sequence: CASSSGTGRSYEQYF.

The table lists this clonotype with many counts. The chain couples TRBV29-1 to TRBJ2-5, with a possible D match to TRBD2 (7 bases). The V end lost 6 bases, the J end lost 2 bases, and 19 bases lay between the germline ends. The CDR3 has 15 residues. Looked up from germline, CDR1 is SQVTM and CDR2 is ANQGSEA. CDR3 protein: CSVRMGGGPQETQYF. In nucleotides, the CDR3 is TGCAGCGTCAGGATGGGAGGGGGACCGCAAGAGACCCAGTACTTC.

The chain employs TRBV5-1 and TRBJ2-5; possibly TRBD1 for D (6 bases). The V end lost 5 bases, the J end lost 1 base, and 12 bases lay between the germline ends. CDR1 SGHRS and CDR2 YFSETQ come from the germline V gene. There are 14 residues in the CDR3. CDR3 DNA: TGCGCCAGCAGGCCCGGGACAACCCAAGAGACCCAGTACTTC. Encoded protein: CASRPGTTQETQYF.

This clonotype came up a few times. The chain combines TRBV7-9 with TRBJ2-7, with D unresolved. The CDR3 runs 14 residues. Trimming shortened V by 5 bases and J by 2 bases, and 13 bases separated the two germline ends. The germline V gene encodes CDR1 SEHNR and CDR2 FQNEAQ (reference sequence). The CDR3 DNA is TGTGCCAGCAGCGACCCCGGTGGAGCCTACGAGCAGTACTTC. This gives the protein CASSDPGGAYEQYF.

This clonotype was counted many times. The chain is built from TRBV4-2 and TRBJ2-3; D is uncertain. Trimming pared 0 bases from V and 0 bases from J, leaving 7 bases between. Per germline, CDR1 LGHNA and CDR2 YNFKEQ. CDR3 length: 15 residues. CDR3 coding DNA: TGTGCCAGCAGCCAAGATTCTGGAAGCACAGATACGCAGTATTTT. This translates into CASSQDSGSTDTQYF.

This clonotype has a handful of counts. The genes are TRBV12-3 or TRBV12-4 and TRBJ2-3; no clear D gene. CDR3 length equals 16 residues. V dropped 7 bases and J dropped 2 bases, with 19 bases sitting between them. The CDR3 DNA is TGTGCCAGCATGTTGGGATTGGCTAGGAACACAGATACGCAGTATTTT. Translation: CASMLGLARNTDTQYF.

This clonotype was counted between two and nine times. V gene TRBV10-3 combines with J gene TRBJ2-3; D might be TRBD1 (5 bases). The CDR3 loop spans 12 amino acids. V was pared by 8 bases and J by 4 bases, with 10 bases between. CDR1 is ENHRY, CDR2 SYGVKD, per germline. CDR3 nucleotides: TGTGCCATCGGGCAGGGTGCAGATACGCAGTATTTT. Protein sequence: CAIGQGADTQYF.

In this sample, this clonotype turned up many times. The chain has TRBV28 and TRBJ1-6; D unresolved. The CDR3 has 16 amino acids. The germline V and J ends were trimmed by 8 bases and 0 bases, with 14 bases remaining between them. The germline V gene has CDR1 MDHEN and CDR2 SYDVKM. The CDR3 nucleotides read TGTGCCAGCTCCCTACCAGACGACTCCTATAATTCACCCCTCCACTTT. Encoded protein: CASSLPDDSYNSPLHF.

This clonotype was picked up a small number of times. The rearrangement links TRBV2 to TRBJ2-3; 9 positions match TRBD1. Germline loops: CDR1 SNHLY, CDR2 FYNNEI. CDR3 length equals 15 residues. The V gene end was trimmed by 0 bases and the J gene end by 6 bases; junction bases not matched to a gene: 4. This chain's CDR3 is CASSEAGTGLDTQYF. The CDR3 nucleotides read TGTGCCAGCAGTGAAGCTGGGACAGGGTTGGATACGCAGTATTTT.

A few counts support this clonotype. At one end, the junction sequence differs from germline, possibly due to a read error. The rearrangement joins TRBV13 to TRBJ2-2; 8 nucleotides align to TRBD1. In germline, CDR1 is PRHDT, CDR2 FYEKMQ (reference sequence). CDR3 length: 15 amino acids. This chain's CDR3 is CASSKTGANTRELFF. DNA for the CDR3: TGTGCCAGCAGCAAGACAGGGGCGAACACCAGGGAGCTGTTTTTT. Combining the CDR3 with reference TRBV13 and TRBJ2-2 gives the whole variable domain AAGVIQSPRHLIKEKRETATLKCYPIPRHDTVYWYQQGPGQDPQFLISFYEKMQSDKGSIPDRFSAQQFSDYHSELNMSSLELGDSALYFCASSKTGANTRELFFGEGSRLTVL.

The CDR3 loop reads CASSLEVRASRTGELFF. The CDR3 coding sequence is TGTGCCAGCAGCTTAGAGGTTAGGGCTAGCAGGACCGGGGAGCTGTTTTTT. V usage is TRBV11-2 and J usage is TRBJ2-2; TRBD2 might be the D (5 bases). Germline values: CDR1 SGHAT, CDR2 FQNNGV. The CDR3 totals 17 residues. Trimming left V 0 bases short and J 5 bases short, with 16 bases between.